One and the same sample provided the 27 T cell receptor beta chains below, sequenced in a study of T cell changes during pregnancy in multiple sclerosis. TCRdb keeps only in-frame clones here, not all; method: immunoSEQ multiplex PCR. The table has more than 70,000 clones, roughly 92% seen once; the top ten hold less than 2.5%. Sequences were derived from peripheral blood, sampled before pregnancy. Receptor source: a female donor with multiple sclerosis, enrolled in a pregnancy study.

The chain is built from TRBV5-6 and TRBJ2-5, with D possibly TRBD1 on 5 matching bases. The V gene lost 2 bases and the J gene lost 4 bases, with 6 bases spanning the gap. Germline CDR1 reads SGHDT; CDR2 reads YYEEEE. The CDR3 runs to 12 residues. In DNA, the CDR3 is TGTGCCAGCAGCTTAGACAGAGAGACCCAGTACTTC. Protein sequence: CASSLDRETQYF.

The chain links TRBV5-1 to TRBJ2-7; 10 nucleotides match TRBD2. This CDR3 is 20 amino acids long. The germline CDR1 and CDR2 sequences are SGHRS and YFSETQ. The V segment lost 0 bases and the J segment 2 bases; nucleotides outside the gene matches: 17. This CDR3 reads CASSLVVNWLAGERPYEQYF. CDR3 in DNA: TGCGCCAGCAGCTTGGTAGTGAATTGGCTAGCGGGAGAGAGACCCTACGAGCAGTACTTC.

This clone occurred once. The chain links TRBV9 to TRBJ2-7; D is undetermined. This CDR3 is 16 amino acids long. The V gene lost 0 bases and the J gene lost 6 bases, with 19 bases spanning the gap. Germline values: CDR1 SGDLS, CDR2 YYNGEE. For the CDR3, the DNA is TGTGCCAGCAGCGTAGCTCCGACTGTGACGGTGGGCGAGCAGTACTTC. Protein: CASSVAPTVTVGEQYF.

This clone was counted a single time. The gene calls are TRBV6-6 and TRBJ1-5; D is uncertain. The CDR3 is 13 residues long. The V gene lost 8 bases and the J gene lost 3 bases, with 11 bases spanning the gap. Germline CDR1 MNHNY, CDR2 SVGAGI (reference sequence). The CDR3 is CASLGAFNQPQHF. The DNA for the CDR3 is TGTGCCAGCCTAGGCGCTTTCAATCAGCCCCAGCATTTT.

V is TRBV29-1 and J is TRBJ1-2; a weak D match, TRBD1 (6 bases). The germline gives CDR1 SQVTM, CDR2 ANQGSEA. The CDR3 is 14 amino acids. V lost 1 base and J 3 bases, leaving 12 bases between the germline ends. The chain's CDR3 is CSVEVPTGHYGYTF. CDR3 DNA: TGCAGCGTTGAAGTTCCCACAGGGCACTATGGCTACACCTTC.

The V and J genes are TRBV7-9 and TRBJ2-1, with TRBD2 matching over 7 bases. Germline V gene lookup returns CDR1 SEHNR and CDR2 FQNEAQ (reference sequence). The CDR3 sequence is 14 residues long. The V gene end was trimmed by 1 base and the J gene end by 6 bases; junction bases not matched to a gene: 3. CDR3 in DNA: TGTGCCAGCAGCTTAGGGGGGGGGTTCAATGAGCAGTTCTTC. Protein: CASSLGGGFNEQFF.

The chain uses TRBV19 and TRBJ1-1; TRBD1 aligns across 10 bases. This CDR3 region has 14 residues. Germline V gives CDR1 LNHDA, CDR2 SQIVND (reference sequence). Trimming took 6 bases from V and 2 from J; bases not matched to a gene: 3. CDR3 sequence: CASRGQGDNTEAFF. The CDR3 nucleotides read TGTGCCAGTAGAGGACAGGGGGATAACACTGAAGCTTTCTTT.

The chain couples TRBV28 to TRBJ1-5; D is unclear. The CDR3 runs to 13 residues. Trimming took off 3 bases at V and 0 bases at J, with 3 bases between the two ends. Germline V gives CDR1 MDHEN, CDR2 SYDVKM. CDR3 in DNA: TGTGCCAGCAGTTTCCGTAGCAATCAGCCCCAGCATTTT. Protein product: CASSFRSNQPQHF.

The chain carries TRBV11-3 and TRBJ2-1; TRBD2 matches 10 bases. CDR3 length: 19 amino acids. Germline loops: CDR1 SGHNT, CDR2 YENEEA. V lost 6 bases, J lost 0 bases, and 14 bases stayed unmatched. CDR3 nucleotide sequence: TGTGCCAGCAGTATAATAGGACTAGCGGACGACAGCTCCTACAATGAGCAGTTCTTC. This encodes CASSIIGLADDSSYNEQFF.

The J gene is TRBJ1-1, the V gene TRBV9; D remains unclear. CDR3 size: 14 residues. Germline V CDR1 and CDR2: SGDLS, YYNGEE. V was shortened by 1 base and J by 1 base, with 8 bases between the two germline ends. The CDR3 DNA is TGTGCCAGCAGCGTATCCCCGGGGAACACTGAAGCTTTCTTT. Translated: CASSVSPGNTEAFF.

This clone was seen more than once but under ten times. This chain uses TRBV6-5 with TRBJ2-7; 7 bases are a match to TRBD1. Trimming at V came to 2 bases and at J to 1 base, leaving 5 bases not matched to a gene. This CDR3 contains 15 residues. Germline loops: CDR1 MNHEY, CDR2 SVGAGI. The DNA of the CDR3 is TGTGCCAGCAGTTACCCTTGGGACAGTTCCTACGAGCAGTACTTC. This encodes CASSYPWDSSYEQYF.

The gene calls are TRBV18 and TRBJ1-1; 8 bases fit TRBD1. The CDR3 consists of 14 residues. CDR1 is KGHSH and CDR2 is LQKENI in the germline V gene. The J segment lost 4 bases and the V segment lost 3 bases, leaving 4 bases of the junction unmatched. CDR3 amino acids: CASSPTGVVTEAFF. The DNA for the CDR3 is TGTGCCAGCTCACCGACAGGGGTTGTCACTGAAGCTTTCTTT.

The chain recombines TRBV2 with TRBJ2-1, with TRBD2 matching over 7 bases. The ends lost 1 base at V and 4 bases at J; junction bases unmatched: 7. Looked up from germline, CDR1 is SNHLY and CDR2 is FYNNEI. There are 16 residues in the CDR3. This CDR3 reads CASSEDAGEIYNEQFF. The CDR3 coding sequence is TGTGCCAGCAGTGAAGACGCGGGAGAGATTTACAATGAGCAGTTCTTC.

J is TRBJ1-2 and V is TRBV6-1; 9 positions agree with TRBD1. From germline, CDR1 is MNHNS and CDR2 SASEGT. V shed 3 bases and J 6 bases; nucleotides not matched to a gene: 5. This CDR3 is 14 amino acids long. CDR3 sequence: CASSDNRGRDGYTF. In DNA form, the CDR3 reads TGTGCCAGCAGTGACAACAGGGGGCGGGATGGCTACACCTTC.

V is TRBV19 and J is TRBJ2-7, with 9 bases identical to TRBD2. The CDR3 is made up of 15 amino acids. CDR1 is LNHDA, CDR2 SQIVND, per germline (reference sequence). Losses at the gene ends were 5 bases for V and 0 bases for J; bases not matched to a gene: 5. The CDR3 loop is CASSATSGYSYEQYF. In nucleotides, the CDR3 is TGTGCCAGTAGTGCGACTAGCGGATACTCCTACGAGCAGTACTTC.

This chain connects TRBV5-4 to TRBJ1-1; D perhaps matches TRBD1 (5 bases). Trimming stripped 5 bases from V and 3 bases from J, with 17 bases between. This CDR3 is built from 15 residues. Germline V gene lookup returns CDR1 SGHNT and CDR2 YYREEE (reference sequence). CDR3 in amino acids: CASSRRDGGYTEAFF. DNA of the CDR3: TGTGCCAGCAGTCGCCGGGACGGGGGGTACACTGAAGCTTTCTTT. The full variable domain, in which reference TRBV5-4 and TRBJ1-1 provide the parts outside the CDR3, is ETGVTQSPTHLIKTRGQQVTLRCSSQSGHNTVSWYQQALGQGPQFIFQYYREEENGRGNFPPRFSGLQFPNYSSELNVNALELDDSALYLCASSRRDGGYTEAFFGQGTRLTVV.

The chain couples TRBV7-2 to TRBJ2-2; no reliable D call. Trimming pared 5 bases from V and 4 bases from J, leaving 11 bases between. Germline assignment: CDR1 SGHTA and CDR2 FQGNSA. There are 14 residues in the CDR3. CDR3 loop: CASSLQQSTGELFF. CDR3 coding DNA: TGTGCCAGCAGCCTACAGCAGAGCACCGGGGAGCTGTTTTTT. Filled out from reference TRBV7-2 and TRBJ2-2, the complete variable domain reads GAGVSQSPSNKVTEKGKDVELRCDPISGHTALYWYRQSLGQGLEFLIYFQGNSAPDKSGLPSDRFSAERTGGSVSTLTIQRTQQEDSAVYLCASSLQQSTGELFFGEGSRLTVL.

Note on this clone: One end of the junction varies from germline; a read error may be responsible. The chain recombines TRBV30 with TRBJ1-2, with 7 bases lining up with TRBD1. This CDR3 spans 11 amino acids. Germline V lookup: CDR1 GTSNPN, CDR2 SVGIG (reference sequence). The CDR3: CAYRGSYGHTF. The CDR3 nucleotides read TGTGCCTACAGGGGATCCTATGGCCACACCTTC.

This sequence joins TRBV29-1 and TRBJ1-1, with D perhaps matching TRBD1 (5 bases). The V gene's germline CDR1 is SQVTM and CDR2 ANQGSEA. The CDR3 sequence is 12 residues long. V dropped 4 bases and J dropped 7 bases, with 13 bases sitting between them. The CDR3 DNA follows: TGCAGCGTTGGGGACTCCCTCATTGAAGCTTTCTTT. It yields the protein CSVGDSLIEAFF.

The chain joins TRBV29-1 to TRBJ2-7, with 7 bases matching TRBD1. There are 15 residues in the CDR3. After removal of 5 bases from V and 5 bases from J, the junction contained 15 bases not matched to a gene. Germline V CDR1 and CDR2: SQVTM, ANQGSEA. The CDR3 loop is CSVSRVDRAQDEQYF. DNA of the CDR3: TGCAGCGTTTCGCGGGTAGACAGGGCTCAGGACGAGCAGTACTTC.

The rearrangement uses TRBV7-2 and TRBJ2-3; 7 bases are shared with TRBD2. The CDR3 has 15 amino acids. V lost 2 bases and J lost 5; bases outside the gene matches: 7. Looked up from germline, CDR1 is SGHTA and CDR2 is FQGNSA. The CDR3 reads CASSLSGTRGDTQYF. The CDR3 DNA is TGTGCCAGCAGCTTAAGCGGGACCCGGGGAGATACGCAGTATTTT.

The V and J genes are TRBV19 and TRBJ2-7; D is possibly TRBD2 (5 bases). Deletions cut 3 bases from V and 4 bases from J, with 13 bases between. Germline lookup yields CDR1 LNHDA and CDR2 SQIVND (reference sequence). The CDR3 spans 14 residues. The CDR3 region is CASSIRLAGYEQYF. The CDR3 nucleotides are TGTGCCAGTAGTATCCGGCTAGCAGGATACGAGCAGTACTTC.

The chain uses TRBV2 and TRBJ1-1, with 8 bases fitting TRBD1. The CDR3 loop spans 17 amino acids. The junction had 20 bases not matched to a gene; V was cut back by 8 bases and J by 6 bases. Germline V gene lookup returns CDR1 SNHLY and CDR2 FYNNEI. Here the CDR3 reads CASSYSGRGLKTAEAFF. CDR3 sequence (DNA): TGTGCCAGCTCCTACTCGGGCAGGGGGCTGAAAACCGCTGAAGCTTTCTTT.

For this clone: Other DNA sequences within the sample encode an identical CDR3. The rearrangement joins TRBV6-5 to TRBJ1-1; 9 bases align to TRBD1. Trimming took 7 bases from V and 1 from J; bases not matched to a gene: 7. This CDR3 contains 15 residues. Germline V gene lookup returns CDR1 MNHEY and CDR2 SVGAGI. Written as DNA, the CDR3 is TGTGCCAGCACCTCCACAGGGGGCAGGAACACTGAAGCTTTCTTT. Its translation is CASTSTGGRNTEAFF.

The V call is TRBV18, the J call TRBJ2-1, with 8 bases matching TRBD1. In germline, CDR1 is KGHSH, CDR2 LQKENI. There are 15 residues in the CDR3. The ends lost 3 bases at V and 3 bases at J; junction bases unmatched: 4. The CDR3 region has the DNA TGTGCCAGCTCACCCCCGGGACAGGACTACAATGAGCAGTTCTTC. Residues: CASSPPGQDYNEQFF. Full variable domain (missing parts from reference TRBV18 and TRBJ2-1): NAGVMQNPRHLVRRRGQEARLRCSPMKGHSHVYWYRQLPEEGLKFMVYLQKENIIDESGMPKERFSAEFPKEGPSILRIQQVVRGDSAAYFCASSPPGQDYNEQFFGPGTRLTVL.

This clone was found once. V is TRBV30 and J is TRBJ2-1, with D maybe TRBD2 (6 bases). The CDR3 sequence is 15 residues long. V dropped 5 bases and J dropped 5 bases, with 19 bases sitting between them. Germline CDR1 GTSNPN, CDR2 SVGIG (reference sequence). The CDR3 region is CAWGAPGGTHNEQFF. The CDR3 nucleotides read TGTGCCTGGGGGGCACCCGGCGGGACTCACAATGAGCAGTTCTTC.

The chain carries TRBV19 and TRBJ2-7; D might be TRBD1 (6 bases). Trimming removed 5 bases from V and 5 bases from J, with 16 bases in between. CDR1 LNHDA and CDR2 SQIVND come from the germline V gene (reference sequence). This CDR3 contains 14 residues. The CDR3 is CASSSGTLPHEQYF. In DNA, the CDR3 is TGTGCCAGTAGTTCCGGGACACTTCCTCACGAGCAGTACTTC.